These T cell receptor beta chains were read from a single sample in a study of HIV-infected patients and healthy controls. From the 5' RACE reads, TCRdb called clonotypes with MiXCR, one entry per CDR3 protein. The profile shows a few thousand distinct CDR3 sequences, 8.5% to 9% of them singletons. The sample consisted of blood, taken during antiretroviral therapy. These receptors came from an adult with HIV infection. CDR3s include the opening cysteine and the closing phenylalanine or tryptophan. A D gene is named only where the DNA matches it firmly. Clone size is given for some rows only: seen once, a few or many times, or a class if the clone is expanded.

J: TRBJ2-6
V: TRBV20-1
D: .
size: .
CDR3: CSARAGTGANVLTF
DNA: TGCAGTGCTAGAGCTGGGACTGGGGCCAACGTCCTGACTTTC

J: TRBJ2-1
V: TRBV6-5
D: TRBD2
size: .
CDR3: CASKLTSPGGEQFF
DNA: TGTGCCAGCAAACTGACTAGCCCCGGAGGTGAGCAGTTCTTC

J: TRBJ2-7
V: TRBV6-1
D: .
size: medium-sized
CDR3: CASSEARRVAYEQYF
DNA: TGTGCCAGCAGTGAAGCGAGGAGGGTAGCTTACGAGCAGTACTTC

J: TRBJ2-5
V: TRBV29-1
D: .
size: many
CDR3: CSVFQTQETQYF
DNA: TGCAGCGTTTTCCAGACCCAAGAGACCCAGTACTTC

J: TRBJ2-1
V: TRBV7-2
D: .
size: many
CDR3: CASSRPRDIGVYNEQFF
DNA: TGTGCCAGCAGCCGACCACGGGACATCGGCGTATACAATGAGCAGTTCTTC

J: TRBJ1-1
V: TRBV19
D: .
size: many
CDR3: CASSMEAGRAMNTEAFF
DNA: TGTGCCAGTAGTATGGAGGCGGGCAGAGCGATGAACACTGAAGCTTTCTTT

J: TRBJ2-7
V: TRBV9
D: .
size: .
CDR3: CASSVHYEQYF
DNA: TGTGCCAGCAGCGTGCACTACGAGCAGTACTTC

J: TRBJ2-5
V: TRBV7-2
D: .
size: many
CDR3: CASSQGTLRETQYF
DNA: TGTGCCAGCAGCCAGGGGACGCTCCGCGAGACCCAGTACTTC

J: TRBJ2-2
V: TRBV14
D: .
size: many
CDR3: CASSQRTTLNTGELFF
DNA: TGTGCCAGCAGCCAACGGACTACTTTGAACACCGGGGAGCTGTTTTTT

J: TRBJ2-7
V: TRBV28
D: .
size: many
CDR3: CASGEADGYEQYF
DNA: TGTGCCAGCGGGGAGGCCGACGGGTACGAGCAGTACTTC

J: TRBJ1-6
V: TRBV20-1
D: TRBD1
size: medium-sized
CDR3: CSARKGANSPLHF
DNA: TGCAGTGCTAGAAAGGGGGCCAATTCACCCCTCCACTTT

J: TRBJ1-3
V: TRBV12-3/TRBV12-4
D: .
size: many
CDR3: CASSFQGNTIYF
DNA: TGTGCCAGCAGTTTCCAGGGGAACACCATATATTTT

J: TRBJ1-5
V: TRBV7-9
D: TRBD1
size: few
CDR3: CASSLDTGARGQPQHF
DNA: TGTGCCAGCAGCTTAGACACAGGGGCTCGCGGTCAGCCCCAGCATTTT

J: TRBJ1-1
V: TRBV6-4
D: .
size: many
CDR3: CASSDSSNTEAFF
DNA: TGTGCCAGCAGTGACTCATCCAACACTGAAGCTTTCTTT

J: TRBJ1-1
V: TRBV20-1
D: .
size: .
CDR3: CSASGATNTEAFF
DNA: TGCAGTGCTAGCGGGGCAACGAACACTGAAGCTTTCTTT

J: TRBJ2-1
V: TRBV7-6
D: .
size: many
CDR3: CASSWSVRIEQFF
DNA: TGTGCCAGCAGCTGGAGCGTGAGGATTGAGCAGTTCTTC

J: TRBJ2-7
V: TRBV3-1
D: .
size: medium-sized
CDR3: CASSQALGSYEQYF
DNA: TGTGCCAGCAGCCAAGCGCTAGGAAGCTACGAGCAGTACTTC

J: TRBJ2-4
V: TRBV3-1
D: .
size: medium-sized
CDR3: CASSLAKNIQYF
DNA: TGTGCCAGCAGCCTAGCCAAAAACATTCAGTACTTC

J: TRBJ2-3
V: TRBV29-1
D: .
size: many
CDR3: CSVGGFSTDTQYF
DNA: TGCAGCGTTGGCGGTTTTAGCACAGATACGCAGTATTTT

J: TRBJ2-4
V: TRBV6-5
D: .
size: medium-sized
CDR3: CASSYSSGAKNIQYF
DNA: TGTGCCAGCAGTTACTCGTCAGGAGCCAAAAACATTCAGTACTTC

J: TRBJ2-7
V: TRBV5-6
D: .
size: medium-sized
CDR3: CASSLAGGPTAYEQYF
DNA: TGTGCCAGCAGCTTGGCGGGGGGCCCGACCGCCTACGAGCAGTACTTC

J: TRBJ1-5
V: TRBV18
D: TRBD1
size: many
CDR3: CASSLDRGPYQPQHF
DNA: TGTGCCAGCTCACTCGACAGGGGGCCGTATCAGCCCCAGCATTTT

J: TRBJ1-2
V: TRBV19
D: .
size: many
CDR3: CASSITQGIHGYTF
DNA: TGTGCCAGTAGTATAACCCAGGGGATTCATGGCTACACCTTC

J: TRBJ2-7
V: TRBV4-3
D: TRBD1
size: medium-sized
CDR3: CASSPTGEAYEQYF
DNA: TGCGCCAGCAGCCCGACAGGGGAAGCCTACGAGCAGTACTTC

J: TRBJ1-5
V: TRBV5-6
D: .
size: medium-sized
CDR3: CASSSRLEDQPQHF
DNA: TGTGCCAGCAGCTCGCGACTAGAGGATCAGCCCCAGCATTTT

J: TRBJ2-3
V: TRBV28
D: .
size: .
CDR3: CASSFPSRSDTQYF
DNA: TGTGCCAGCAGTTTCCCCTCTCGGTCTGATACGCAGTATTTT

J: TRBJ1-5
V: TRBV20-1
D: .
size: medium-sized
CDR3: CSARDGGSNQPQHF
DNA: TGCAGTGCTAGAGATGGGGGGAGCAATCAGCCCCAGCATTTT

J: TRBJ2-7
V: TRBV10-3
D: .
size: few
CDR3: CAISGRADYEQYF
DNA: TGTGCCATCAGTGGCAGGGCAGACTACGAGCAGTACTTC

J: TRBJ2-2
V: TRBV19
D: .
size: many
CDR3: CASLDRTNTGELFF
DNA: TGTGCCTCCCTAGACAGGACGAACACCGGGGAGCTGTTTTTT

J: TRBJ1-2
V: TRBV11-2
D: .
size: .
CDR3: CASSPTGKNGYTF
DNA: TGTGCCAGCAGCCCCACAGGGAAGAATGGCTACACCTTC

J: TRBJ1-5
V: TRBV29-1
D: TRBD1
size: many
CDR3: CSVGQGMYQPQHF
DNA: TGCAGCGTTGGACAGGGGATGTATCAGCCCCAGCATTTT

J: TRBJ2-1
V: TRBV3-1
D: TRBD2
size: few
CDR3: CASSWTSGTGEQFF
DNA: TGTGCCAGCAGTTGGACTAGCGGGACGGGTGAGCAGTTCTTC

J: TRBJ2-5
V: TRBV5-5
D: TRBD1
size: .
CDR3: CASSSGTVTQETQYF
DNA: TGTGCCAGCAGCTCCGGGACAGTCACTCAAGAGACCCAGTACTTC

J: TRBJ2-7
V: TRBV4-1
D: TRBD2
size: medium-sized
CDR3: CASSQDGSGRGLEQYF
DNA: TGCGCCAGCAGCCAAGATGGGAGCGGGAGAGGCCTCGAGCAGTACTTC

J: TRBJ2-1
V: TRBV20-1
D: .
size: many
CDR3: CSARGPTGEQFF
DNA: TGCAGTGCTAGGGGACCCACCGGTGAGCAGTTCTTC